This T cell receptor beta chain stems from a study of T-cell reconstitution after alpha-beta-depleted transplantation in children. During its preparation, the TCRbeta library received unique molecular identifiers. TCRdb redid the calling of the PCR reads with MiXCR, one entry per CDR3 protein. Altogether 44,000 or so distinct CDR3 sequences are present, roughly 8.7% being singletons, with the ten largest covering 25% to 30%. This clonotype showed up many times. The target antigen is unknown. Study results and caveats: Where some patients showed high TCRbeta diversity at day 60, it came from recipient T cells and thymic progenitors that had survived. After one year, T-cell counts and TCRbeta diversity mostly came from new T cells. Reported findings indicate that, about two months after transplant, alpha-beta T cells came from several hundred expanded clones, which were derived from non-depleted graft cells.

The TCR comes from a male patient aged 2-15 years who had a stem cell transplant for chronic granulomatous disease, so the T cells may come from the graft donor. The sample here was PBMCs, mostly from graft donor cells, taken 60 days after TCRalphabeta/CD19-depleted stem cell transplant.

This chain's CDR3 is CASSLGVGGVASRYEQYF. The CDR3 region has the DNA TGCGCCAGCAGCTTGGGTGTTGGCGGAGTTGCATCTCGCTACGAGCAGTACTTC. This chain links TRBV5-1 with TRBJ2-7, with D unclear. Germline V gene lookup returns CDR1 SGHRS and CDR2 YFSETQ. Between the trimmed V and J ends, which lost 0 bases and 3 bases, there was a span of 22 bases. CDR3 length equals 18 residues.